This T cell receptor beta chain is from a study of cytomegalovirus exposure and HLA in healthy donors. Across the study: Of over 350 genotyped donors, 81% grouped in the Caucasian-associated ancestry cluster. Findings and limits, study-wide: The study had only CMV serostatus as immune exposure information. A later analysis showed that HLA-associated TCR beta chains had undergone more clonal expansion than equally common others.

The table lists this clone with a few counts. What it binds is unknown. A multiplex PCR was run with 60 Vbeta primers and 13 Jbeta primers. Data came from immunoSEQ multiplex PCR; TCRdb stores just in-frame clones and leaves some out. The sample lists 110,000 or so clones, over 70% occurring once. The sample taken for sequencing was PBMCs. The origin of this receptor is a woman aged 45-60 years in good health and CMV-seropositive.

The CDR3 DNA reads TGTGCCTGGAGTCCCACTACTCTGAGGTGGTCTGGTGGCTACACCTTC. Its protein product is CAWSPTTLRWSGGYTF. The genes are TRBV30 and TRBJ1-2; D is uncertain. CDR1 and CDR2 from the germline V gene are GTSNPN and SVGIG (reference sequence). V lost 2 bases to trimming and J lost 7 bases, with 23 bases between them. The CDR3 runs to 16 residues.